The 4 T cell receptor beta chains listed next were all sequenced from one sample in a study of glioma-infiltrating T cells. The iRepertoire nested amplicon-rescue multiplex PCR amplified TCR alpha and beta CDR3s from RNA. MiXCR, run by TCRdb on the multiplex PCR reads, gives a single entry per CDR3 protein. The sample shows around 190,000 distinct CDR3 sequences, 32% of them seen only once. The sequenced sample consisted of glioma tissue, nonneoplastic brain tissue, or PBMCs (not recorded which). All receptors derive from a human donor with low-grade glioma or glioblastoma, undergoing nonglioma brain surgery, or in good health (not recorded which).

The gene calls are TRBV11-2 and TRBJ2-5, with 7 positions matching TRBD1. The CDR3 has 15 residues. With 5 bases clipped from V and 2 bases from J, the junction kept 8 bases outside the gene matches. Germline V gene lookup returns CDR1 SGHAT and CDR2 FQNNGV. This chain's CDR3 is CASSLGGQDQETQYF. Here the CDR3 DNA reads TGTGCCAGCAGCCTAGGAGGACAGGATCAAGAGACCCAGTACTTC.

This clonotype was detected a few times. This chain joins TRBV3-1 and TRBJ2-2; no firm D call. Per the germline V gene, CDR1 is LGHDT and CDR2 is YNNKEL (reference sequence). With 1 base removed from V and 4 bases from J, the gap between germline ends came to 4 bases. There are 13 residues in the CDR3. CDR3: CASSQASTGELFF. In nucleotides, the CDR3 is TGTGCCAGCAGCCAAGCAAGCACCGGGGAGCTGTTTTTT.

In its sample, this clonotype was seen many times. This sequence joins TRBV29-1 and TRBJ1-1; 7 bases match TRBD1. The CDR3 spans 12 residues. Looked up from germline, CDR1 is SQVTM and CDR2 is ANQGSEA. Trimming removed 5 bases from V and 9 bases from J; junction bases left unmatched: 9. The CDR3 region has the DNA TGCAGCGTTCGGGGTCAGGGGGTTCAAGCTTTCTTT. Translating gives CSVRGQGVQAFF. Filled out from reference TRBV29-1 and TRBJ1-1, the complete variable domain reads SAVISQKPSRDICQRGTSLTIQCQVDSQVTMMFWYRQQPGQSLTLIATANQGSEATYESGFVIDKFPISRPNLTFSTLTVSNMSPEDSSIYLCSVRGQGVQAFFGQGTRLTVV.

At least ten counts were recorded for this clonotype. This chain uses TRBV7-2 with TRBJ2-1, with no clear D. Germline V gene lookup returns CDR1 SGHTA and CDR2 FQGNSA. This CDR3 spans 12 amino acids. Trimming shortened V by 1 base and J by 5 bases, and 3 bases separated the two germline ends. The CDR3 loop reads CASSLVNNEQFF. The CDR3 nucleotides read TGTGCCAGCAGCTTAGTCAACAATGAGCAGTTCTTC.